This TCR beta chain was identified during a study of cytomegalovirus exposure and HLA in healthy donors. Study as a whole: Unique TCRs from HLA-typed donors, 80 million to 90 million of them, were held in an early data release.

This clone was observed a single time. Its antigen remains unknown. CDR1 is SGHAT and CDR2 is FQDESV in the germline V gene (reference sequence). The CDR3 loop spans 18 amino acids. The junction had 16 bases not matched to a gene; V was cut back by 2 bases and J by 8 bases. Study-wide results and limits: Later analysis placed DRB1 highest and HLA-C lowest in TCR association rates, which differed by HLA locus. A later analysis linked a missense DCLRE1C variant to TCR beta V- and J-gene trimming.

PCR was performed using 60 Vbeta and 13 Jbeta primers. Only in-frame clones appear in the TCRdb table, and some are missing; sequencing was by immunoSEQ multiplex PCR. Of 100,000 to 120,000 clones listed, 75% to 80% are singletons. The chain carries TRBV11-1 and TRBJ2-1; 9 bases align to TRBD2. The sample comprised PBMCs. This receptor was taken from a woman in her twenties or thirties in good health and CMV-seronegative. This chain's CDR3 is CASSLRIPSGGIRYEQFF. The CDR3 DNA is TGTGCCAGCAGCTTACGTATTCCGAGCGGGGGGATTAGATATGAGCAGTTCTTC.